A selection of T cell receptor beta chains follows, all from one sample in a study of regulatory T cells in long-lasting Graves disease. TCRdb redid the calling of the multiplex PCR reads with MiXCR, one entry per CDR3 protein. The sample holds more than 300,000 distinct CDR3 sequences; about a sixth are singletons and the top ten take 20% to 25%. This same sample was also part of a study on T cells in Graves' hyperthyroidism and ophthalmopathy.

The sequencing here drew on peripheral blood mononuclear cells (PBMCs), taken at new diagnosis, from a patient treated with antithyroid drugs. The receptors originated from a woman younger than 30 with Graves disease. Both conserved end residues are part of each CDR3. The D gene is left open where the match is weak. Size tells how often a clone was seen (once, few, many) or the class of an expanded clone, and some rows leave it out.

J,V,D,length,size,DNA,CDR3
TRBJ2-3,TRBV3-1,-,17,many,TGTGCCAGCAGCCAAGGAGGTCTGTCTACGAGCACAGATACGCAGTATTTT,CASSQGGLSTSTDTQYF
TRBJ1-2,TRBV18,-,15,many,TGTGCCAGCAGCCCTGGGACCGCTACTAACTATGGCTACACCTTC,CASSPGTATNYGYTF
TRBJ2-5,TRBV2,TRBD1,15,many,TGTGCCAGCAGGGGAGGACCGGGACAGGGAGAGACCCAGTACTTC,CASRGGPGQGETQYF
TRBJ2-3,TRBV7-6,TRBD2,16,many,TGTGCCAGCAGCTTCCTAGCGGGGGGGCGCACAGATACGCAGTATTTT,CASSFLAGGRTDTQYF
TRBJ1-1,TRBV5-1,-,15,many,TGTGCCAGCAGCACTGGAGGGCAGATGAACACTGAAGCTTTCTTT,CASSTGGQMNTEAFF
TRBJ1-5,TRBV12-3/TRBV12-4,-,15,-,TGTGCCAGCAGTTTAGAGGGTATCGGGTATCAGCCCCAGCATTTT,CASSLEGIGYQPQHF
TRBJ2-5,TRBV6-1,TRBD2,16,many,TGTGCCAGCAGTGAAGACGCGGGAGGCCCTTTGAGGACCCAGTACTTC,CASSEDAGGPLRTQYF
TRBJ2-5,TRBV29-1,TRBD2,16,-,TGCAGCGTTGATCGGGTGACTAGCGGTAGGGGGGAGACCCAGTACTTC,CSVDRVTSGRGETQYF
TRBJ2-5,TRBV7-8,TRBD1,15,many,TGTGCCAGCAGCTTAGTGGGACAGGGGTTAGAGACCCAGTACTTC,CASSLVGQGLETQYF
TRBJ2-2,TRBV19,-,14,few,TGTGCCAGTAGGCCGGTTCGGAGCACCGGGGAGCTGTTTTTT,CASRPVRSTGELFF
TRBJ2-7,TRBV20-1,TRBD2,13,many,TGCAGTGCTCCGCGGGGGGGCCCCAACGAGCAGTACTTC,CSAPRGGPNEQYF